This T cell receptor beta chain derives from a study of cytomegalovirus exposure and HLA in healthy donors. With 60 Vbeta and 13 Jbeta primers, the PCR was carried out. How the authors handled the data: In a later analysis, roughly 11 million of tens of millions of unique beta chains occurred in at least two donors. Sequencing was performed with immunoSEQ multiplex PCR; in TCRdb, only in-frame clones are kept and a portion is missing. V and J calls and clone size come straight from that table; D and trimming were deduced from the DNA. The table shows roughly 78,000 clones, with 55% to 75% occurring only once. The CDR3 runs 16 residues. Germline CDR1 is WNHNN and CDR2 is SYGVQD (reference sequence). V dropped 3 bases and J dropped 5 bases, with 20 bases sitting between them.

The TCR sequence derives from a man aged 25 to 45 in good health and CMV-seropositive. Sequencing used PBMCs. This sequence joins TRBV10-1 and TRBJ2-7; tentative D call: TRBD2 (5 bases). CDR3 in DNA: TGCGCCAGCAGTGAAGGTCTTGCCAGGACTCTAAACGAGCAGTACTTC. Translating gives CASSEGLARTLNEQYF.